This T cell receptor beta chain was observed in a study of T cell repertoires in cytomegalovirus infection. Study-wide background: The public TCR beta signatures pointed to both CMV infection and matching HLA type. Findings and caveats of the study: The ex vivo response was dominated by HLA-C-restricted CMV-specific TCR beta clonotypes.

TCRdb redid the calling of the reads with MiXCR, one entry per CDR3 protein. The profile shows around 280,000 distinct CDR3 sequences, around 13% of them singletons. The CDR3 covers 17 residues. Trimming took off 3 bases at V and 0 bases at J, with 17 bases between the two ends. Per the germline V gene, CDR1 is SGHKS and CDR2 is YYEKEE (reference sequence). This clonotype was recorded at least ten times. Its antigen is unidentified. This chain joins TRBV5-5 and TRBJ2-3; TRBD1 might be the D (6 bases). Sequenced: PBMCs. The sequence came from a human donor in good health (CMV status not recorded). Some clones in this sample may be carry-over from other donors' samples. Written as DNA, the CDR3 is TGTGCCAGCAGCTCGGCCCCCGGGACACCTAGCACAGATACGCAGTATTTT. Amino acid sequence: CASSSAPGTPSTDTQYF.